The 5 T cell receptor beta chains reported below all come from one sample, sequenced in a study of CD8 T cells in Susac syndrome. The authors reverse transcribed about 0.45 to 1 ug RNA with random hexamers. In TCRdb, the immunoSEQ multiplex PCR reads were re-called with MiXCR into one record per CDR3 protein. The sample gives 250,000 to 300,000 distinct CDR3 sequences, approximately 91% of which show up once; about 0.17% is in the top ten. Sequencing input: CD8+ T cells from PBMCs. These receptors originate from a human donor with multiple sclerosis.

The chain combines TRBV23-1 with TRBJ1-1; D is unresolved. TRBV23-1 counts as an open reading frame of uncertain function. V was clipped by 4 bases and J by 4 bases, with 10 bases between them. This CDR3 region has 13 residues. The CDR3 here is CASSPTSGTEAFF. The DNA of the CDR3 is TGCGCCAGCAGTCCTACCTCTGGCACTGAAGCTTTCTTT.

J is TRBJ2-1 and V is TRBV4-3; 8 bases align to TRBD2. Germline CDR1 LGHNA, CDR2 YSLEER. The trim removed 4 bases at V and 5 bases at J, leaving 10 bases unmatched. This CDR3 is 16 amino acids long. The CDR3 is CASSRGRGGRNNEQFF. The CDR3 DNA reads TGCGCCAGCAGCCGGGGCCGGGGCGGGAGGAACAATGAGCAGTTCTTC.

This rearrangement joins TRBV25-1 to TRBJ1-2; 7 nucleotides agree with TRBD1. The V gene's germline CDR1 is MGHDK and CDR2 SYGVNS. The CDR3 loop spans 17 amino acids. V gave up 2 bases and J gave up 0 bases; unmatched junction bases: 9. This CDR3 is CASSELEGGASNYGYTF. The CDR3 DNA follows: TGTGCCAGCAGTGAACTTGAAGGGGGCGCGTCTAACTATGGCTACACCTTC.

J is TRBJ2-2 and V is TRBV25-1; 7 bases match TRBD1. V was clipped by 4 bases and J by 0 bases; unmatched bases: 8. Germline-derived CDR1 and CDR2 are MGHDK and SYGVNS. The CDR3 extends over 17 amino acids. The CDR3 bases are TGTGCCAGCAGTGGGGGAGTGGGACAGTCGAACACCGGGGAGCTGTTTTTT. Translated, it gives CASSGGVGQSNTGELFF.

The chain combines TRBV6-2 or TRBV6-3 with TRBJ2-1, with TRBD1 identical over 7 bases. Germline V gives CDR1 MNHEY, CDR2 SVGEGT. This CDR3 contains 15 residues. Trimming took 4 bases from V and 7 from J; bases not matched to a gene: 10. In nucleotides, the CDR3 is TGTGCCAGCAGTTGGCTCACAGGGGTTCTGAATGAGCAGTTCTTC. The encoded protein is CASSWLTGVLNEQFF.